The clone carrying this T cell receptor beta chain was observed a handful of times. Only CD45RO-negative cells positively selected for CCR7 counted as naive CD8 cells, so terminally differentiated effector memory CD45RA+ cells were excluded. The record originates from a study of shared clonotypes between healthy human individuals. TCRdb's copy holds only in-frame clones and misses some; the assay was immunoSEQ multiplex PCR. Altogether roughly 770,000 clones are present, 95% to 97% being singletons, with the ten largest covering under 0.25%. The sequencing input was naive CD8+ T cells sorted from blood. This receptor was obtained from a young man in good health.

CDR3 residues: CASCGSSYEQYF. CDR3 bases: TGTGCCAGCTGCGGGAGCTCCTACGAGCAGTACTTC. The chain employs TRBV27 and TRBJ2-7, with 7 bases that match TRBD2. Germline V CDR1 and CDR2: MNHEY, SMNVEV (reference sequence). The CDR3 spans 12 residues. V shed 8 bases and J 0 bases; nucleotides not matched to a gene: 1.